The clone carrying this T cell receptor beta chain appeared once. Its target is not known. The study ran its PCR with 60 Vbeta and 13 Jbeta primers. Assay used: immunoSEQ multiplex PCR; TCRdb lists only in-frame clones, some missing. The table has 150,000 to 180,000 clones, about 76% seen once. The sample comes from a study of cytomegalovirus exposure and HLA in healthy donors. Study observations and caveats: When the data were analyzed later, several of the most significant clusters appeared to be linked to common viral pathogens. TRBV6-2, TRBV6-3 and some other V segments were unresolvable in 87-base-pair reads. The productive fraction for most TCR beta V segments was about 87% or about 30% in an earlier analysis. Trimming of TCR beta V- and J-genes showed a link, identified in a later analysis, to a missense DCLRE1C variant.

The CDR3 is 13 amino acids. Trimming cost V 6 bases and J 5 bases, with 13 bases left between them. Per the germline V gene, CDR1 is MGHRA and CDR2 is YSYEKL. This receptor was obtained from a man under 40 in good health and CMV-seropositive. V gene TRBV4-1 combines with J gene TRBJ2-5, with D perhaps matching TRBD1 (6 bases). The sample comprised PBMCs. This chain's CDR3 is CASSPDRWETQYF. CDR3 coding DNA: TGCGCCAGCAGTCCCGACAGGTGGGAGACCCAGTACTTC.